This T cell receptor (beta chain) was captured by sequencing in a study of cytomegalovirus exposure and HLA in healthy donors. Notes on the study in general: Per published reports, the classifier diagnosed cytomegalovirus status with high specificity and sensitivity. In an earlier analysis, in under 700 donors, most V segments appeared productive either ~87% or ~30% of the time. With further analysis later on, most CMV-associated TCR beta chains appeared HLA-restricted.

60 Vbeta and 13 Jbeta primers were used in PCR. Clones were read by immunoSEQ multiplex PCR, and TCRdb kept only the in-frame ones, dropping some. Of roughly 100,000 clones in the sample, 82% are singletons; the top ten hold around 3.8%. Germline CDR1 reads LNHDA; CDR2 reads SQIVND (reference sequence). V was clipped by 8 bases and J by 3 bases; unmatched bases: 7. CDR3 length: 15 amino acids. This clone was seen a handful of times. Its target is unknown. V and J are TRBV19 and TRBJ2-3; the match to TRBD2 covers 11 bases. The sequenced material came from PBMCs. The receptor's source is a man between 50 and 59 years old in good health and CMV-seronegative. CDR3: CASHSGRAGTDTQYF. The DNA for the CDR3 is TGTGCCAGTCATAGCGGGAGGGCAGGGACAGATACGCAGTATTTT.